These T cell receptor beta chains were read from a single sample in a study of PD-L1 blockade in urothelial cancer. Method: immunoSEQ multiplex PCR; TCRdb's copy keeps in-frame clones and lacks some. The sample has tens of thousands of clones, about 88% seen once. This specimen was PBMCs, taken around atezolizumab (anti-PD-L1) treatment. These receptors originate from a man aged 55 to 70 with urothelial cancer. The CDR3 runs from the conserved cysteine through the conserved F or W. The order of the fields is clone size, D gene, V gene, J gene, CDR3 DNA, CDR3 protein. A D gene is named only where the DNA matches it firmly. Only part of the rows carry a size: once, few, many, or a class if the clone is expanded.

size: NA
D: NA
V: TRBV6-5
J: TRBJ1-5
DNA: TGTGCCAGCGGCCGGGAGGGCAATCAGCCCCAGCATTTT
CDR3: CASGREGNQPQHF

size: NA
D: NA
V: TRBV28
J: TRBJ2-1
DNA: TGTGCCAGCATACGGGGTAATGAGCAGTTCTTC
CDR3: CASIRGNEQFF

size: NA
D: TRBD1
V: TRBV10-3
J: TRBJ1-2
DNA: TGTGCCACTGGGACAGGGAAGATAGGCTACACCTTC
CDR3: CATGTGKIGYTF

size: NA
D: NA
V: TRBV28
J: TRBJ2-1
DNA: TGTGCCAGCAGTCCCCGACCGCAGCTAGCGCTATACAATGAGCAGTTCTTC
CDR3: CASSPRPQLALYNEQFF

size: NA
D: NA
V: TRBV6-4
J: TRBJ2-1
DNA: TGTGCCAGCAGTGACTCGATTGAGAACTACAATGAGCAGTTCTTC
CDR3: CASSDSIENYNEQFF

size: NA
D: NA
V: TRBV10-3
J: TRBJ2-5
DNA: TGTGCCATCAGCAGACAGGGAGGCCAAGAGACCCAGTACTTC
CDR3: CAISRQGGQETQYF

size: once
D: NA
V: TRBV5-1
J: TRBJ1-2
DNA: TGCGCCAGCAGCTTGGACAAGGGGGGGGGCTACACCTTC
CDR3: CASSLDKGGGYTF

size: NA
D: TRBD1
V: TRBV14
J: TRBJ1-5
DNA: TGTGCCAGCAGCCTGAAAGAAGACAGGGATTGGAGCAATCAGCCCCAGCATTTT
CDR3: CASSLKEDRDWSNQPQHF

size: NA
D: NA
V: TRBV6-6
J: TRBJ2-1
DNA: TGTGCCAGCAGTTACTTAGGGGCCCAGTATGACAATGAGCAGTTCTTC
CDR3: CASSYLGAQYDNEQFF

size: NA
D: NA
V: TRBV5-1
J: TRBJ1-2
DNA: TGCGCCAGCAGCCCCCTCCCGGGAGAGGGCTATGGCTACACCTTC
CDR3: CASSPLPGEGYGYTF

size: NA
D: NA
V: TRBV5-3
J: TRBJ1-3
DNA: TGTGCCAGAAGCTTCATGGGGGCGAGGTCCGGAAACACCATATATTTT
CDR3: CARSFMGARSGNTIYF

size: NA
D: TRBD1
V: TRBV28
J: TRBJ2-7
DNA: TGTGCCAGCAGTTTCGGCAGGGGGCTCGAGCAGTACTTC
CDR3: CASSFGRGLEQYF

size: once
D: NA
V: TRBV2
J: TRBJ2-1
DNA: TGTGCCAGCAGTGATCTGCGGGGTTGGGACAATGAGCAGTTCTTC
CDR3: CASSDLRGWDNEQFF

size: NA
D: NA
V: TRBV5-5
J: TRBJ1-2
DNA: TGTGCCAGCAGCTTGGACGACAGAGTGGCTGGCTACACCTTC
CDR3: CASSLDDRVAGYTF

size: NA
D: TRBD1
V: TRBV5-6
J: TRBJ2-1
DNA: TGTGCCAGCAGCCGGGACAGGGGCTCCTACAATGAGCAGTTCTTC
CDR3: CASSRDRGSYNEQFF

size: NA
D: TRBD1
V: TRBV6-1
J: TRBJ1-5
DNA: TGTGCCAGCAGTGAAGCGGTCCGGAGACAGGGGTACGAGCCTGATCAGCCCCAGCATTTT
CDR3: CASSEAVRRQGYEPDQPQHF

size: NA
D: TRBD1
V: TRBV6-1
J: TRBJ2-5
DNA: TGTGCCAGCTTGACAGGGCCCCAAGAGACCCAGTACTTC
CDR3: CASLTGPQETQYF

size: few
D: TRBD2
V: TRBV11-3
J: TRBJ2-2
DNA: TGTGCCAGCAGCTTGGGACTAGCGGGCACCGGGGAGCTGTTTTTT
CDR3: CASSLGLAGTGELFF

size: NA
D: NA
V: TRBV6-5
J: TRBJ2-1
DNA: TGTGCCAGCAGTTACTCCGAGACAGTATCCGAGCAGTTCTTC
CDR3: CASSYSETVSEQFF

size: once
D: TRBD2
V: TRBV6-1
J: TRBJ2-3
DNA: TGTGCCAGCAGTGAAGCAGTTCGGGGGGTGGGAACAGATACGCAGTATTTT
CDR3: CASSEAVRGVGTDTQYF